This entry lists 24 T cell receptor beta chains sequenced from one sample in a study of cytomegalovirus exposure and HLA in healthy donors. Data came from immunoSEQ multiplex PCR; TCRdb stores just in-frame clones and leaves some out. The sample carries 300,000 to 400,000 clones, 86% recorded once. Specimen: PBMCs. These receptors originate from a woman under 30 in good health and CMV-seronegative.

V is TRBV5-1 and J is TRBJ1-1, with D unresolved. V lost 5 bases and J 4 bases, leaving 18 bases between the germline ends. Germline CDR1 is SGHRS and CDR2 is YFSETQ. The length of the CDR3 is 15 residues. The CDR3 DNA is TGCGCCAGCAGTGAGCAGTGGGGTCGGGGCACTGAAGCTTTCTTT. It translates to CASSEQWGRGTEAFF.

A single count supports this clone. V is TRBV29-1 and J is TRBJ2-7, with TRBD2 matching 11 bases. This CDR3 has 14 amino acids. With 7 bases clipped from V and 7 bases from J, the junction kept 12 bases outside the gene matches. The V gene's germline CDR1 is SQVTM and CDR2 ANQGSEA. This chain's CDR3 is CSARIAGGPWEQYF. DNA of the CDR3: TGCAGCGCCAGAATAGCGGGAGGGCCTTGGGAGCAGTACTTC.

V gene TRBV15 combines with J gene TRBJ1-4, with 7 nucleotides matching TRBD1. The germline CDR1 and CDR2 sequences are LNHNV and YYDKDF (reference sequence). The CDR3 is 14 amino acids. With V trimmed by 4 bases and J by 7 bases, 6 bases remained unmatched. The CDR3 region is CATSTEGQFEKLFF. CDR3 nucleotide sequence: TGTGCCACCAGCACTGAGGGACAGTTTGAAAAACTGTTTTTT.

The rearrangement uses TRBV28 and TRBJ2-2, with D possibly matching TRBD2 (7 bases). The ends were cut back, 10 bases at V and 2 bases at J, with 14 bases in the middle. The germline V gene encodes CDR1 MDHEN and CDR2 SYDVKM. This CDR3 is 14 amino acids long. CDR3 DNA: TGTGCCACCCGAAGGGGGGGCAACACCGGGGAGCTGTTTTTT. Its translation is CATRRGGNTGELFF.

In this sample, this clone turned up once. The chain uses TRBV27 and TRBJ2-7; 9 bases map to TRBD1. In germline, CDR1 is MNHEY, CDR2 SMNVEV (reference sequence). The trim removed 5 bases at V and 3 bases at J, leaving 5 bases unmatched. This CDR3 has 14 residues. The CDR3 loop reads CASSGDRVGYEQYF. The CDR3 nucleotides are TGTGCCAGCAGTGGGGACAGGGTAGGCTACGAGCAGTACTTC.

This clone has only a few counts. The chain links TRBV7-9 to TRBJ2-5, with D possibly TRBD1 on 5 matching bases. Trimming took off 3 bases at V and 7 bases at J, with 6 bases between the two ends. The CDR3 has 11 amino acids. Germline V gene sequence: CDR1 SEHNR, CDR2 FQNEAQ (reference sequence). In nucleotides, the CDR3 is TGTGCCAGCAGCTTCCAGGGGACCCAGTACTTC. It specifies CASSFQGTQYF.

The chain joins TRBV28 to TRBJ1-5, with unresolved D. The CDR3 extends over 13 amino acids. Trimming removed 3 bases from V and 5 bases from J, with 8 bases in between. Germline CDR1 reads MDHEN; CDR2 reads SYDVKM. The DNA for the CDR3 is TGTGCCAGCAGTTTGGGCCAGTATCAGCCCCAGCATTTT. Protein product: CASSLGQYQPQHF.

The chain uses TRBV19 and TRBJ2-7, with D maybe TRBD2 (5 bases). V lost 5 bases to trimming and J lost 0 bases, with 14 bases between them. Germline loops: CDR1 LNHDA, CDR2 SQIVND (reference sequence). The CDR3 is 15 residues long. In DNA, the CDR3 is TGTGCCAGTAGTGCCGCCGCCACTAGCTCCTACGAGCAGTACTTC. Its translation is CASSAAATSSYEQYF.

This clone came up a few times. This chain uses TRBV5-4 with TRBJ2-7, with TRBD1 identical over 12 bases. Per germline, CDR1 SGHNT and CDR2 YYREEE (reference sequence). This CDR3 has 15 amino acids. V shed 1 base and J 7 bases; nucleotides not matched to a gene: 6. CDR3 nucleotide sequence: TGTGCCAGCAGCTTGTTAGGGACAGGGGGCCTAGAGCAGTACTTC. This encodes CASSLLGTGGLEQYF.

The gene calls are TRBV28 and TRBJ1-2; tentatively, D is TRBD1 (5 bases). CDR3 length: 15 residues. CDR1 is MDHEN and CDR2 is SYDVKM in the germline V gene. Trimming left V 5 bases short and J 2 bases short, with 15 bases between. CDR3 DNA sequence: TGTGCCAGCAGTCCCTTCGCAGGGAGGAACTATGGCTACACCTTC. Translated: CASSPFAGRNYGYTF.

V usage is TRBV5-1 and J usage is TRBJ2-3, with a weak D call TRBD2 (6 bases). Trimming removed 7 bases from V and 3 bases from J, with 15 bases in between. The V gene's germline CDR1 is SGHRS and CDR2 YFSETQ. The CDR3 runs to 14 residues. The CDR3 region is CASGRGAGTDTQYF. The CDR3 bases are TGCGCCAGCGGTCGCGGGGCCGGGACAGATACGCAGTATTTT.

The V call is TRBV30, the J call TRBJ1-5, with TRBD1 as a possible D gene (5 bases). The germline gives CDR1 GTSNPN, CDR2 SVGIG (reference sequence). V was clipped by 4 bases and J by 0 bases, with 10 bases between them. The CDR3 runs to 14 residues. The CDR3 reads CAWNQGLSNQPQHF. In DNA, the CDR3 is TGTGCCTGGAATCAGGGACTTAGCAATCAGCCCCAGCATTTT.

The chain couples TRBV19 to TRBJ2-5, with 8 bases identical to TRBD1. With V trimmed by 5 bases and J by 1 base, 9 bases remained unmatched. This CDR3 region has 16 residues. Per germline, CDR1 LNHDA and CDR2 SQIVND (reference sequence). CDR3 sequence reads: CASSGGVDRAQETQYF. CDR3 DNA sequence: TGTGCCAGTAGTGGTGGGGTGGACAGGGCCCAAGAGACCCAGTACTTC.

The chain couples TRBV6-1 to TRBJ2-2; D gene uncertain. Looked up from germline, CDR1 is MNHNS and CDR2 is SASEGT. V was pared by 10 bases and J by 0 bases, with 9 bases between. This CDR3 comprises 13 residues. The CDR3 sequence: CATQRANTGELFF. The CDR3 DNA is TGTGCCACCCAGCGAGCGAACACCGGGGAGCTGTTTTTT.

For the CDR3, the DNA is TGTGCCAGCAGCCCTCCAAGTCTAGCGGGAGGCTACAATGAGCAGTTCTTC. This encodes CASSPPSLAGGYNEQFF. The rearrangement joins TRBV7-2 to TRBJ2-1; 11 bases agree with TRBD2. CDR1 is SGHTA, CDR2 FQGNSA, per germline. V lost 5 bases and J lost 3; bases outside the gene matches: 9. The CDR3 covers 17 residues.

The table lists this clone with a count of one. The chain carries TRBV15 and TRBJ2-1, with D unclear. Germline CDR1 LNHNV, CDR2 YYDKDF (reference sequence). The V gene lost 6 bases and the J gene lost 4 bases, with 4 bases spanning the gap. The CDR3 runs 11 residues. In DNA form, the CDR3 reads TGTGCCACCAGGCAGTACAATGAGCAGTTCTTC. It is translated as CATRQYNEQFF.

The genes are TRBV10-3 and TRBJ2-2, with D perhaps TRBD1 (6 bases). Trimming cost V 10 bases and J 7 bases, with 22 bases left between them. This CDR3 contains 15 residues. Germline V gives CDR1 ENHRY, CDR2 SYGVKD. The DNA of the CDR3 is TGTGCCAAATTAGTGGGCAGGGAAGGGGGCGGGGAGCTGTTTTTT. This sequence encodes CAKLVGREGGGELFF.

The V call is TRBV9, the J call TRBJ2-2, with 16 bases that match TRBD2. J lost 3 bases, V lost 2 bases, and 7 bases had no gene match. CDR3 length: 19 residues. In germline, CDR1 is SGDLS, CDR2 YYNGEE. Written as DNA, the CDR3 is TGTGCCAGCAGCGTCTTCGGGACTAGCGGGAGGGCCCACACCGGGGAGCTGTTTTTT. Its protein is CASSVFGTSGRAHTGELFF. Complete variable domain (other parts from reference TRBV9 and TRBJ2-2): DSGVTQTPKHLITATGQRVTLRCSPRSGDLSVYWYQQSLDQGLQFLIQYYNGEERAKGNILERFSAQQFPDLHSELNLSSLELGDSALYFCASSVFGTSGRAHTGELFFGEGSRLTVL.

This clone was counted once. The chain couples TRBV6-5 to TRBJ1-6, with TRBD1 identical over 7 bases. V shed 7 bases and J 7 bases; nucleotides not matched to a gene: 10. Germline V gene data show CDR1 as MNHEY and CDR2 as SVGAGI. The CDR3 spans 15 residues. CDR3 amino acids: CASKPQGGLNSPLHF. As DNA, the CDR3 is TGTGCCAGCAAACCCCAAGGGGGCCTGAATTCACCCCTCCACTTT.

The chain is built from TRBV5-8 and TRBJ2-2, with 9 bases aligning to TRBD1. CDR3 length: 15 amino acids. The germline gives CDR1 SGHTS, CDR2 YDEGEE. J gave up 7 bases and V 0 bases, and 4 bases lay outside the gene matches. Here the CDR3 reads CASSLDRGRIGELFF. The CDR3 DNA follows: TGTGCCAGCAGCTTGGACAGGGGGCGAATCGGGGAGCTGTTTTTT.

J is TRBJ1-5 and V is TRBV18, with TRBD1 identical over 7 bases. The CDR3 contains 18 residues. CDR1 KGHSH and CDR2 LQKENI come from the germline V gene. V lost 2 bases and J lost 1; bases outside the gene matches: 11. The CDR3 is CASSPRATGTESNQPQHF. CDR3 nucleotides: TGTGCCAGCTCACCAAGGGCTACCGGGACAGAGAGCAATCAGCCCCAGCATTTT.

The chain couples TRBV7-2 to TRBJ2-3; D not resolved. The V and J ends lost 3 bases and 1 base respectively, with 8 bases between them. The CDR3 has 14 amino acids. Germline V CDR1 and CDR2: SGHTA, FQGNSA. The CDR3 DNA reads as TGTGCCAGCAGCTTTAGTCGTGGCACAGATACGCAGTATTTT. It translates to CASSFSRGTDTQYF.

Here the CDR3 DNA reads TGTGCCAGTAGTAGGGGGGACAGGGTGACTGAAGCTTTCTTT. This gives the protein CASSRGDRVTEAFF. The chain couples TRBV19 to TRBJ1-1, with 9 bases matching TRBD1. The germline V gene encodes CDR1 LNHDA and CDR2 SQIVND (reference sequence). The CDR3 contains 14 residues. Trimming took 4 bases from V and 5 from J; bases not matched to a gene: 5.

This chain joins TRBV19 and TRBJ1-4; D might be TRBD1 (5 bases). V was pared by 6 bases and J by 8 bases, with 16 bases between. CDR3 length: 14 amino acids. Per germline, CDR1 LNHDA and CDR2 SQIVND (reference sequence). CDR3 nucleotide sequence: TGTGCCAGTAGCCGCCCAGGGTTTTCGGAAAAACTGTTTTTT. It is translated as CASSRPGFSEKLFF.